The 5 T cell receptor beta chains presented below share a single source sample, sequenced in a study of regulatory T cells in long-lasting Graves disease. Time point given: newly diagnosed GD, antithyroid drugs for less than 3 months. Extracted PBMC RNA gave rise to the TCR library. Assembly of TCR beta libraries relied on iRepertoire HTBI primers together with Arm-PCR of CDR3 regions. MiXCR, run by TCRdb on the multiplex PCR reads, gives a single entry per CDR3 protein. The sample lists 450,000 to 500,000 distinct CDR3 sequences, roughly 17% occurring once. The same sample was also studied in work on T cells in Graves' hyperthyroidism and ophthalmopathy.

The source material was peripheral blood mononuclear cells (PBMCs), sampled at new diagnosis, from a patient treated with antithyroid drugs. Receptors originate from a man in his forties with Graves disease.

This clonotype was seen repeatedly, ten times or more. V and J are TRBV20-1 and TRBJ2-5; TRBD2 matches 8 bases. CDR3 length: 17 residues. The junction had 13 bases not matched to a gene; V was cut back by 1 base and J by 3 bases. Germline V lookup: CDR1 DFQATT, CDR2 SNEGSKA (reference sequence). The CDR3 is CSARGLTEREFEETQYF. CDR3 coding DNA: TGCAGTGCTAGAGGTTTGACGGAGCGGGAGTTCGAAGAGACCCAGTACTTC.

The V gene is TRBV11-2, the J gene TRBJ2-3, with TRBD2 identical over 11 bases. Germline CDR1 reads SGHAT; CDR2 reads FQNNGV. The CDR3 length is 14 residues. J was trimmed by 6 bases and V by 6 bases; bases with no gene match: 5. CDR3 sequence (DNA): TGTGCCAGCAGTACCGGGACTAGCGGCGATACGCAGTATTTT. This codes for CASSTGTSGDTQYF.

In its sample, this clonotype was seen many times. The J gene is TRBJ2-5, the V gene TRBV5-1; maybe TRBD1 (6 bases). V lost 4 bases and J 5 bases, leaving 18 bases between the germline ends. The CDR3 runs 15 residues. Germline V lookup: CDR1 SGHRS, CDR2 YFSETQ. CDR3 in amino acids: CASSGTPSFGETQYF. Here the CDR3 DNA reads TGCGCCAGCAGCGGGACACCGTCCTTCGGGGAGACCCAGTACTTC.

The V and J genes are TRBV2 and TRBJ2-7; TRBD2 might be the D (5 bases). Trimming removed 7 bases at V and 3 bases at J, with 13 bases between. CDR3 length: 13 amino acids. Germline assignment: CDR1 SNHLY and CDR2 FYNNEI. CDR3 nucleotides: TGTGCCAGCACTCTCGGGGTGGGCTACGAGCAGTACTTC. Protein sequence: CASTLGVGYEQYF.

The table lists this clonotype with many counts. The rearrangement uses TRBV9 and TRBJ2-3; D possibly matches TRBD1 or TRBD2 (5 bases each). The CDR3 is made up of 15 amino acids. CDR1 is SGDLS, CDR2 YYNGEE, per germline. V was clipped by 3 bases and J by 2 bases, with 13 bases between them. The CDR3 reads CASSGGTAPTDTQYF. The CDR3 nucleotides read TGTGCCAGCAGCGGGGGGACCGCCCCCACAGATACGCAGTATTTT.